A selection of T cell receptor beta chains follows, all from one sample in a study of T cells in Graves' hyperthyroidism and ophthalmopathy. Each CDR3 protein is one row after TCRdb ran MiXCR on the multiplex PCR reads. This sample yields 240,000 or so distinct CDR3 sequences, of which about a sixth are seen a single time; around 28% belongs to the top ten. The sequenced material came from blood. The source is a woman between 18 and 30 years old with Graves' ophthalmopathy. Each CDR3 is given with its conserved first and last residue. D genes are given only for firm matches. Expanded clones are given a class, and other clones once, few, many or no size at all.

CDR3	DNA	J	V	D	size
CASSPGQGRSGANVLTF	TGTGCCAGCTCACCGGGACAGGGTCGATCTGGGGCCAACGTCCTGACTTTC	TRBJ2-6	TRBV18	TRBD1	many
CAWKAGRSSPEAFF	TGTGCCTGGAAAGCAGGTCGCTCGAGCCCTGAAGCTTTCTTT	TRBJ1-1	TRBV30	NA	many
CASSRSGISTDTQYF	TGTGCCAGCAGCCGTAGCGGGATATCGACAGATACGCAGTATTTT	TRBJ2-3	TRBV28	TRBD2	many
CASSLARGNSYEQYF	TGTGCCAGCAGCTTAGCACGGGGGAACTCCTACGAGCAGTACTTC	TRBJ2-7	TRBV11-2	NA	NA
CASSAESGMDGYTF	TGTGCCAGCAGTGCCGAATCGGGAATGGATGGCTACACCTTC	TRBJ1-2	TRBV25-1	NA	many
CSASPARDSLNEQYF	TGCAGTGCTAGCCCCGCCCGGGACAGCCTAAACGAGCAGTACTTC	TRBJ2-7	TRBV20-1	TRBD1	NA
CASSQSFSGYF	TGTGCCAGCAGCCAGAGTTTCAGTGGGTACTTC	TRBJ2-7	TRBV3-1	NA	many
CASSSRPGTGLVTNEKLFF	TGTGCCAGCAGTTCACGTCCCGGGACAGGGTTGGTTACTAATGAAAAACTGTTTTTT	TRBJ1-4	TRBV12-3/TRBV12-4	TRBD1	many
CSASPPGVISQPQHF	TGCAGTGCTAGCCCCCCCGGGGTGATTAGTCAGCCCCAGCATTTT	TRBJ1-5	TRBV20-1	NA	many
CASSLAGQGYEKLFF	TGTGCCAGCAGTTTAGCGGGACAGGGGTATGAAAAACTGTTTTTT	TRBJ1-4	TRBV28	TRBD1	NA
CASSKFTGTRGAYEQYF	TGTGCCAGTAGTAAGTTCACCGGGACTAGAGGAGCTTACGAGCAGTACTTC	TRBJ2-7	TRBV19	TRBD2	NA
CASSSRASGGATGELFF	TGTGCCAGCAGCTCACGGGCTAGCGGGGGAGCGACCGGGGAGCTGTTTTTT	TRBJ2-2	TRBV7-3	TRBD2	few
CASSPPGQGSIHEQFF	TGTGCCAGCAGCCCTCCGGGACAGGGGTCGATCCATGAGCAGTTCTTC	TRBJ2-1	TRBV14	TRBD1	many
CASSGLAGELFF	TGTGCCAGCAGTGGGCTTGCCGGGGAGCTGTTTTTT	TRBJ2-2	TRBV28	NA	NA
CASSQTSGGYTGELFF	TGCGCCAGCAGCCAGACTAGCGGGGGCTACACCGGGGAGCTGTTTTTT	TRBJ2-2	TRBV4-1	TRBD2	few
CRVRSTNTEAFF	TGCAGGGTCCGGAGCACTAACACTGAAGCTTTCTTT	TRBJ1-1	TRBV20-1	NA	NA
CASSLTGDSSYNEQFF	TGTGCCAGCAGCCTAACAGGGGACAGCTCCTACAATGAGCAGTTCTTC	TRBJ2-1	TRBV6-1	TRBD1	NA
CASSQEGLVSYEQYF	TGTGCCAGCAGTCAAGAGGGACTAGTCTCCTACGAGCAGTACTTC	TRBJ2-7	TRBV7-2	TRBD2	many
CASSLQGGSYNEQFF	TGTGCCAGCAGCTTACAGGGTGGATCCTACAATGAGCAGTTCTTC	TRBJ2-1	TRBV11-2	NA	NA
CASRSVANYGYTF	TGTGCCAGCAGATCCGTCGCTAACTATGGCTACACCTTC	TRBJ1-2	TRBV6-1	NA	NA
CASSLEGQGAKDSPLHF	TGTGCCAGCAGTCTGGAGGGACAGGGGGCGAAAGATTCACCCCTCCACTTT	TRBJ1-6	TRBV28	TRBD1	NA
CAWSPRETQYF	TGTGCCTGGAGCCCGCGGGAGACCCAGTACTTC	TRBJ2-5	TRBV30	NA	many
CASSSPAGATYEQYF	TGTGCCAGCAGTTCCCCGGCGGGGGCAACCTACGAGCAGTACTTC	TRBJ2-7	TRBV28	NA	many
CSAPTSGAFPRGKNIQYF	TGCAGTGCCCCTACTAGCGGGGCTTTTCCCCGGGGCAAAAACATTCAGTACTTC	TRBJ2-4	TRBV20-1	TRBD2	many
CASGMNTEAFF	TGTGCCAGCGGAATGAACACTGAAGCTTTCTTT	TRBJ1-1	TRBV27	NA	many
CATSDLSLGLEDTGELFF	TGTGCCACCAGTGATTTGAGTTTGGGACTAGAGGACACCGGGGAGCTGTTTTTT	TRBJ2-2	TRBV24-1	TRBD2	few
CASSSGTSGEETQYF	TGTGCCAGTAGTTCCGGGACTAGCGGGGAAGAGACCCAGTACTTC	TRBJ2-5	TRBV19	TRBD2	NA
CASCIRLAGKYEQYF	TGTGCCAGCTGCATAAGGCTAGCGGGAAAGTACGAGCAGTACTTC	TRBJ2-7	TRBV12-3/TRBV12-4	TRBD2	many
CSVYLIGTSGIDEQFF	TGCAGCGTCTATTTGATCGGGACTAGCGGGATTGATGAGCAGTTCTTC	TRBJ2-1	TRBV29-1	TRBD2	NA
CAISESDRGKYEQYF	TGTGCCATCAGTGAGTCGGACAGGGGGAAGTACGAGCAGTACTTC	TRBJ2-7	TRBV10-3	TRBD1	many
CASTLSGARTDTQYF	TGTGCCAGCACCCTTAGCGGGGCTCGCACAGATACGCAGTATTTT	TRBJ2-3	TRBV6-1	TRBD2	many
CASSLVGSGGLETQYF	TGTGCCAGCAGCTTAGTTGGGAGCGGGGGGCTAGAGACCCAGTACTTC	TRBJ2-5	TRBV11-2	TRBD2	NA
CASSPSSGTGYEQYF	TGTGCCAGCAGCCCCTCATCCGGGACAGGGTACGAGCAGTACTTC	TRBJ2-7	TRBV7-3	TRBD1	many
CASSRTGYNEQFF	TGTGCCAGCAGTCGCACTGGATACAATGAGCAGTTCTTC	TRBJ2-1	TRBV28	NA	many
CASSKGLAGVTDTQYF	TGTGCCAGCAGCAAGGGACTAGCGGGGGTAACAGATACGCAGTATTTT	TRBJ2-3	TRBV12-3/TRBV12-4	TRBD2	NA
CSVGSLAGGTDTQYF	TGCAGCGTTGGGTCACTAGCGGGGGGCACAGATACGCAGTATTTT	TRBJ2-3	TRBV29-1	TRBD2	many
CASSTQSGVGNEQFF	TGTGCCAGCAGCACCCAGAGTGGGGTGGGCAATGAGCAGTTCTTC	TRBJ2-1	TRBV7-9	NA	NA
CASRLGQGPSPLHF	TGTGCCAGCAGGCTGGGGCAGGGGCCTTCACCCCTCCACTTT	TRBJ1-6	TRBV12-3/TRBV12-4	NA	many